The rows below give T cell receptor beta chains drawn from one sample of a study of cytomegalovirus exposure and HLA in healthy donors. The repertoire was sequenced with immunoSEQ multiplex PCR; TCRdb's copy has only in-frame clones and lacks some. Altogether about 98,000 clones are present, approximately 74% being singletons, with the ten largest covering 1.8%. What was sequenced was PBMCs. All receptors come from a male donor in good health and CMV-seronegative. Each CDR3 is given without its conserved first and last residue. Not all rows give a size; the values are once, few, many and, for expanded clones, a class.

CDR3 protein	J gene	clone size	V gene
ASRARGHGEKLF	TRBJ1-4	-	TRBV2
ASSLVASGRNEQF	TRBJ2-1	-	TRBV7-2
ASSTGSYEQY	TRBJ2-7	-	TRBV28
ASSLGGGPPDTQY	TRBJ2-3	few	TRBV5-1
ASSPGGHEAF	TRBJ1-1	-	TRBV28
ATAGLADYNEQF	TRBJ2-1	-	TRBV10-3
ASSLSGQGAGNTIY	TRBJ1-3	-	TRBV5-1
ASSLSPSNEQF	TRBJ2-1	-	TRBV5-1
ASSSKDRNTEAF	TRBJ1-1	-	TRBV5-1
ASSMRQGLAGRTGELF	TRBJ2-2	-	TRBV19
ASSYPTEPIYNEQF	TRBJ2-1	few	TRBV5-1
TSSLEDRVEVAARGDTQY	TRBJ2-3	-	TRBV1
ASSRNTGGNYEQY	TRBJ2-7	-	TRBV18
ARSLVLAGGTYEQY	TRBJ2-7	-	TRBV5-3
ASSLGTGLNQPQH	TRBJ1-5	-	TRBV19
ASSPRTGAETQY	TRBJ2-5	-	TRBV5-1
AITNLGGIGAPDTQY	TRBJ2-3	-	TRBV10-3
ASTNRDRVTDTQY	TRBJ2-3	-	TRBV2
ASSDRGYGYT	TRBJ1-2	-	TRBV10-2
ASSDSTSGYNEQF	TRBJ2-1	-	TRBV6-4
SVDGLAQSSYNEQF	TRBJ2-1	once	TRBV29-1
ASSLGWNSGRNIQY	TRBJ2-4	-	TRBV5-4
ASGQPGQGGNEQF	TRBJ2-1	-	TRBV7-3
ASSHEAEPQNIQY	TRBJ2-4	-	TRBV7-9
ASSHGTGGETQY	TRBJ2-5	-	TRBV7-9
ASSSVAFDEQF	TRBJ2-1	-	TRBV5-1
ASTRDRNEKLF	TRBJ1-4	-	TRBV5-6
ASSFGQNSNQPQH	TRBJ1-5	once	TRBV5-6
ASSPTSGRRDSTDTQY	TRBJ2-3	-	TRBV7-3
AISPGLAGAYEQY	TRBJ2-7	-	TRBV10-3
AIRISGRSYSGANVLT	TRBJ2-6	-	TRBV10-3
ASVTDYEQY	TRBJ2-7	-	TRBV7-9
AISEVIAGGIREQY	TRBJ2-7	once	TRBV10-3
AWGGTFGNTIY	TRBJ1-3	-	TRBV30
SAAGQYEQY	TRBJ2-7	-	TRBV20-1
ASSLGDRVSAF	TRBJ1-1	few	TRBV5-6
ASSFAGKMNTEAF	TRBJ1-1	-	TRBV5-4
ASRRTGHNTEAF	TRBJ1-1	-	TRBV6-5
ASSVAGGGNTGELF	TRBJ2-2	few	TRBV9
ASSPNTLSSYNEQF	TRBJ2-1	few	TRBV9
ASSLWDRAGEKLF	TRBJ1-4	-	TRBV28
ASSFLGQGAGEQY	TRBJ2-7	-	TRBV6-6
ASSLVDGLALEQY	TRBJ2-7	-	TRBV7-9
ASTAPTGLGTEAF	TRBJ1-1	-	TRBV2
SVEVLGRDYEQY	-	-	TRBV29-1
ATSRDGGAGTDTQY	TRBJ2-3	few	TRBV15
ASSTGTLNTGELF	TRBJ2-2	few	TRBV7-3
ASSQSPRTEPGPRLTGELF	TRBJ2-2	-	TRBV21-1
ASSRLGGRYNEQF	TRBJ2-1	-	TRBV11-2
ASSRDRGSHEQF	TRBJ2-1	-	TRBV2
ASSQDVGGRAGDTQY	TRBJ2-3	many	TRBV4-3
ASSQDASVGGQYNEQF	TRBJ2-1	-	TRBV4-3
ASSLVGRGDEQY	TRBJ2-7	-	TRBV7-7
AISESKNRGPEQY	TRBJ2-7	-	TRBV10-3
ASSGGGQWGEKLF	TRBJ1-4	-	TRBV7-8